Listed here is a single TCR beta chain. The antigen remains undetermined. TCRdb fed the reads into MiXCR, producing one record per CDR3 protein. The sample carries hundreds of thousands of distinct CDR3 sequences, 9.5% recorded once. CDR1 MNHEY and CDR2 SMNVEV come from the germline V gene (reference sequence). The CDR3 length is 13 residues. V lost 6 bases and J 0 bases, leaving 9 bases between the germline ends. This entry comes from a study of T cell repertoires in cytomegalovirus infection. Study-level information: CMV infection together with matching HLA type was indicated by public TCR beta signatures. Overall study findings and caveats: There were carriers of CMV plus the relevant HLA, and cumulative public TCR beta family frequency identified them.

This TCR was sampled from a human donor in good health (CMV status not recorded). Some clones in this sample may be carry-over from other donors' samples. Sequencing used PBMCs. The chain is built from TRBV27 and TRBJ2-7; D is unresolved. The CDR3 here is CASRGRGSYEQYF. In DNA, the CDR3 is TGTGCCAGCAGAGGGCGCGGCTCCTACGAGCAGTACTTC.